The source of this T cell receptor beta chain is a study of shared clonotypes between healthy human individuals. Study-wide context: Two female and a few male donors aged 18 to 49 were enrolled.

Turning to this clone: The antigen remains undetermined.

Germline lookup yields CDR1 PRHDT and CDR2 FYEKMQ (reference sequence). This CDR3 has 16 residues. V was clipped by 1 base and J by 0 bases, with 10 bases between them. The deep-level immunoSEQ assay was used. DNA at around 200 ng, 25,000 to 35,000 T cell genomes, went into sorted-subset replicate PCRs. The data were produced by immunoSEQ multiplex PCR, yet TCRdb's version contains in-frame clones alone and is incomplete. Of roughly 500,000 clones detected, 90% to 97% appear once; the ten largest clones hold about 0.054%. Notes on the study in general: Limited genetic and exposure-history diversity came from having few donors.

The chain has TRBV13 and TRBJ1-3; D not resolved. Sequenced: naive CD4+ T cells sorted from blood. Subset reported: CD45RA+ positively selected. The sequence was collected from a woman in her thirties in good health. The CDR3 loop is CASSLVPTDSGNTIYF. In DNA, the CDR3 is TGTGCCAGCAGCTTAGTCCCGACGGACTCTGGAAACACCATATATTTT.